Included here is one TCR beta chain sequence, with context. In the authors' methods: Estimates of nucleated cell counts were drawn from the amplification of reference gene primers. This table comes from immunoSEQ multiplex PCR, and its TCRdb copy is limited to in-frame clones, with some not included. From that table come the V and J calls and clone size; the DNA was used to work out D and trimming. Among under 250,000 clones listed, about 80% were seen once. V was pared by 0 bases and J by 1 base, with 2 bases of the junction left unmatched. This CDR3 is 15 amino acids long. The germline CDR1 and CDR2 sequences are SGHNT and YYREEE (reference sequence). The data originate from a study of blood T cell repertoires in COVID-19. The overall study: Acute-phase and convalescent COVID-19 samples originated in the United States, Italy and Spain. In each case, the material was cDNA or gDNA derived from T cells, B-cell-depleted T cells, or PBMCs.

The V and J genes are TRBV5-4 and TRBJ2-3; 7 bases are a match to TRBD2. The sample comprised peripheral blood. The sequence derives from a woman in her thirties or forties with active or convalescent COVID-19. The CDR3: CASSLGTSGTDTQYF. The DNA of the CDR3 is TGTGCCAGCAGCTTGGGTACTAGCGGCACAGATACGCAGTATTTT. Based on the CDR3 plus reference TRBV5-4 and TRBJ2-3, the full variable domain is ETGVTQSPTHLIKTRGQQVTLRCSSQSGHNTVSWYQQALGQGPQFIFQYYREEENGRGNFPPRFSGLQFPNYSSELNVNALELDDSALYLCASSLGTSGTDTQYFGPGTRLTVL.